The 27 T cell receptor beta chains reported below all come from one sample, sequenced in a study of blood T cell repertoires in COVID-19. Using immunoSEQ multiplex PCR, the repertoire was profiled, and TCRdb retains in-frame clones only, with some absent. The data show 300,000 to 350,000 clones, just over 85% seen once. Sequencing was performed on PBMCs or T cells enriched from blood (not recorded which). Receptors originate from a woman aged 40 to 50 with acute COVID-19.

This clone was observed a handful of times. This chain joins TRBV6-4 and TRBJ2-2, with TRBD2 identical over 7 bases. With V trimmed by 3 bases and J by 6 bases, 7 bases remained unmatched. The CDR3 runs to 15 residues. Germline values: CDR1 MRHNA, CDR2 SNTAGT. The CDR3 region is CASSELANHAGELFF. DNA for the CDR3: TGTGCCAGCAGTGAACTAGCGAATCACGCCGGGGAGCTGTTTTTT.

The chain recombines TRBV19 with TRBJ1-2, with D possibly TRBD1 on 5 matching bases. Germline values: CDR1 LNHDA, CDR2 SQIVND (reference sequence). Trimming removed 5 bases at V and 8 bases at J, with 24 bases between. This CDR3 has 16 residues. CDR3 coding DNA: TGTGCCAGTAGTCCTCTTGGGGCCCCATCGATTGGAGGCTACACCTTC. It is translated as CASSPLGAPSIGGYTF. The full variable domain, with the rest looked up from reference TRBV19 and TRBJ1-2, is DGGITQSPKYLFRKEGQNVTLSCEQNLNHDAMYWYRQDPGQGLRLIYYSQIVNDFQKGDIAEGYSVSREKKESFPLTVTSAQKNPTAFYLCASSPLGAPSIGGYTFGSGTRLTVV.

The chain employs TRBV6-4 and TRBJ2-3, with 10 bases that match TRBD2. Germline loops: CDR1 MRHNA, CDR2 SNTAGT. CDR3 length equals 15 residues. Losses at the gene ends were 5 bases for V and 4 bases for J; bases not matched to a gene: 6. The CDR3 nucleotides are TGTGCCAGCAGTTATAGGAGCGGGAGGGCAGATACGCAGTATTTT. Protein product: CASSYRSGRADTQYF.

The genes are TRBV7-9 and TRBJ2-1; 8 bases line up with TRBD2. The ends lost 1 base at V and 4 bases at J; junction bases unmatched: 6. This CDR3 comprises 16 residues. The germline V gene encodes CDR1 SEHNR and CDR2 FQNEAQ (reference sequence). The CDR3 DNA sequence: TGTGCCAGCAGCTTAGGGACTAGCTTGATTTACAATGAGCAGTTCTTC. Translation gives CASSLGTSLIYNEQFF.

This sequence joins TRBV6-5 and TRBJ1-1; D gene uncertain. There are 12 residues in the CDR3. Germline values: CDR1 MNHEY, CDR2 SVGAGI. V lost 8 bases and J lost 5, with 12 bases in between. In DNA form, the CDR3 reads TGTGCCAGCTGGCGGGTGGCGACTGAAGCTTTCTTT. It yields the protein CASWRVATEAFF.

This sequence joins TRBV7-3 and TRBJ1-3, with TRBD1 matching over 8 bases. The CDR3 consists of 14 residues. V lost 5 bases and J lost 5; bases outside the gene matches: 5. The germline V gene has CDR1 SGHTA and CDR2 FQGTGA. CDR3 sequence: CASSEGTGRNTIYF. Here the CDR3 DNA reads TGTGCCAGCAGCGAAGGGACAGGCCGAAACACCATATATTTT.

V gene TRBV15 combines with J gene TRBJ2-2; the match to TRBD2 covers 9 bases. Trimming removed 0 bases from V and 3 bases from J; junction bases left unmatched: 8. This CDR3 comprises 18 residues. The germline V gene encodes CDR1 LNHNV and CDR2 YYDKDF (reference sequence). CDR3 protein: CATSRDWLAGIDTGELFF. CDR3 nucleotides: TGTGCCACCAGCAGAGATTGGCTAGCGGGGATTGACACCGGGGAGCTGTTTTTT.

The chain combines TRBV7-6 with TRBJ2-7, with D possibly TRBD2 on 5 matching bases. This CDR3 spans 15 amino acids. In germline, CDR1 is SGHVS, CDR2 FNYEAQ. The V end was cut by 3 bases, the J end by 3 bases, with 15 bases between. CDR3 amino acids: CASSFLPAVDYEQYF. As DNA, the CDR3 is TGTGCCAGCAGCTTTCTCCCAGCGGTGGACTACGAGCAGTACTTC.

The chain employs TRBV19 and TRBJ2-7, with TRBD1 identical over 10 bases. Germline-derived CDR1 and CDR2 are LNHDA and SQIVND (reference sequence). V shed 10 bases and J 2 bases; nucleotides not matched to a gene: 8. The CDR3 covers 14 residues. The CDR3 region has the DNA TGTGCCACAAGCCTGACAGGGGGCCCCTACGAGCAGTACTTC. This codes for CATSLTGGPYEQYF.

The rearrangement uses TRBV7-9 and TRBJ1-3, with 9 positions matching TRBD1. The CDR3 is made up of 18 amino acids. Unmatched junction bases numbered 10, after V lost 1 base and J lost 3 bases. Germline V CDR1 and CDR2: SEHNR, FQNEAQ (reference sequence). This chain's CDR3 is CASSLGLGQGIFGNTIYF. The CDR3 DNA reads TGTGCCAGCAGCTTAGGCCTGGGACAGGGAATCTTTGGAAACACCATATATTTT.

This rearrangement joins TRBV19 to TRBJ1-6; 7 bases are shared with TRBD1. The CDR3 is 15 amino acids. V shed 4 bases and J 9 bases; nucleotides not matched to a gene: 9. Looked up from germline, CDR1 is LNHDA and CDR2 is SQIVND (reference sequence). CDR3 bases: TGTGCCAGTAGTACCCAAACAGGGGTCCGTTCACCCCTCCACTTT. This translates into CASSTQTGVRSPLHF.

The V gene is TRBV19, the J gene TRBJ2-1; the match to TRBD2 covers 16 bases. The CDR3 runs to 16 residues. The junction had 8 bases not matched to a gene; V was cut back by 6 bases and J by 9 bases. From germline, CDR1 is LNHDA and CDR2 SQIVND (reference sequence). The DNA for the CDR3 is TGTGCCAGTAGATTGCCCGGGACTAGCGGGAGGGGTGAGCAGTTCTTC. It translates to CASRLPGTSGRGEQFF.

V usage is TRBV5-4 and J usage is TRBJ2-5; 10 nucleotides match TRBD2. CDR1 SGHNT and CDR2 YYREEE come from the germline V gene (reference sequence). This CDR3 contains 16 residues. V lost 0 bases and J lost 5; bases outside the gene matches: 7. CDR3 in DNA: TGTGCCAGCAGCTTGGGAGGGACTAGCGCATCCGAGACCCAGTACTTC. Protein product: CASSLGGTSASETQYF.

The chain employs TRBV24-1 and TRBJ1-1; D unresolved. V was cut by 7 bases and J by 6 bases, with 14 bases left in between. Germline V gene lookup returns CDR1 KGHDR and CDR2 SFDVKD. This CDR3 spans 13 amino acids. The DNA of the CDR3 is TGTGCCACCAGGGCGATTGGGCACGCTGAAGCTTTCTTT. It translates to CATRAIGHAEAFF.

Note on this clone: The sample holds other DNA sequences that translate to the same CDR3. This chain links TRBV6-5 with TRBJ2-7, with a tentative D call TRBD1 (6 bases). The CDR3 is 12 amino acids. The V and J ends lost 5 bases and 4 bases respectively, with 9 bases between them. Germline CDR1 MNHEY, CDR2 SVGAGI. The CDR3 region is CASSPQGYEQYF. In DNA, the CDR3 is TGTGCCAGCAGTCCCCAGGGGTACGAGCAGTACTTC.

The CDR3 protein is CASRGAYEQYF. In DNA, the CDR3 is TGTGCCAGCAGAGGGGCGTACGAGCAGTACTTC. The chain carries TRBV6-5 and TRBJ2-7; TRBD1 might be the D (5 bases). Germline V CDR1 and CDR2: MNHEY, SVGAGI. The CDR3 extends over 11 amino acids. The germline V and J ends were trimmed by 6 bases and 4 bases, with 7 bases remaining between them.

V and J are TRBV28 and TRBJ1-2; TRBD1 agrees at 7 bases. The CDR3 consists of 12 residues. The V gene's germline CDR1 is MDHEN and CDR2 SYDVKM. Trimming removed 7 bases from V and 5 bases from J; junction bases left unmatched: 4. The CDR3 nucleotides are TGTGCCAGCACGGGGACAGTGTATGGCTACACCTTC. This sequence encodes CASTGTVYGYTF.

J is TRBJ1-3 and V is TRBV7-2; the D gene is possibly TRBD1 (5 bases). This CDR3 contains 14 residues. The ends were cut back, 6 bases at V and 4 bases at J, with 13 bases in the middle. Germline V gives CDR1 SGHTA, CDR2 FQGNSA. The DNA of the CDR3 is TGTGCCAGCAGGATGACCGGGGGGGGAAACACCATATATTTT. Its protein is CASRMTGGGNTIYF.

The chain uses TRBV7-3 and TRBJ2-5; no definite D call. Germline values: CDR1 SGHTA, CDR2 FQGTGA. The CDR3 has 14 residues. V lost 2 bases and J 1 base, leaving 8 bases between the germline ends. The CDR3 is CASSLWAGQETQYF. The CDR3, as DNA: TGTGCCAGCAGCTTATGGGCAGGCCAAGAGACCCAGTACTTC.

The table lists this clone with a few counts. CDR3 sequence reads: CATSDPGQADNEQFF. As DNA, the CDR3 is TGTGCCACCAGTGACCCGGGACAGGCCGACAATGAGCAGTTCTTC. The V and J genes are TRBV24-1 and TRBJ2-1, with 8 bases identical to TRBD1. CDR3 length: 15 amino acids. Germline CDR1 and CDR2: KGHDR and SFDVKD. V lost 4 bases and J lost 5; bases outside the gene matches: 6.

This clone appeared a single time. V gene TRBV7-8 combines with J gene TRBJ1-3; 9 nucleotides align to TRBD1. The V gene end was trimmed by 8 bases and the J gene end by 2 bases; junction bases not matched to a gene: 4. The germline gives CDR1 SGHVS, CDR2 FQNEAQ. The CDR3 length is 14 residues. CDR3 sequence: CASLGQGAGNTIYF. The CDR3 DNA sequence: TGTGCCAGCTTGGGACAGGGTGCTGGAAACACCATATATTTT. The complete variable domain, with remaining parts taken from reference TRBV7-8 and TRBJ1-3, reads GAGVSQSPRYKVAKRGQDVALRCDPISGHVSLFWYQQALGQGPEFLTYFQNEAQLDKSGLPSDRFFAERPEGSVSTLKIQRTQQEDSAVYLCASLGQGAGNTIYFGEGSWLTVV.

The chain joins TRBV2 to TRBJ1-4; D is perhaps TRBD1 (5 bases). V was clipped by 3 bases and J by 2 bases, with 16 bases between them. This CDR3 comprises 17 residues. CDR1 is SNHLY and CDR2 is FYNNEI in the germline V gene. DNA for the CDR3: TGTGCCAGCAGTGAGAGCGGGTTCGGGGCGACTAATGAAAAACTGTTTTTT. It translates to CASSESGFGATNEKLFF.

The V call is TRBV7-3, the J call TRBJ2-3; D is unresolved. The CDR3 totals 16 residues. Looked up from germline, CDR1 is SGHTA and CDR2 is FQGTGA. V was shortened by 0 bases and J by 1 base, with 11 bases between the two germline ends. CDR3 in amino acids: CASSLTAGYGTDTQYF. For the CDR3, the DNA is TGTGCCAGCAGCTTAACCGCAGGCTATGGCACAGATACGCAGTATTTT.

The chain uses TRBV2 and TRBJ1-4; 7 bases map to TRBD1. The CDR3 length is 16 residues. Germline-derived CDR1 and CDR2 are SNHLY and FYNNEI. Losses at the gene ends were 1 base for V and 7 bases for J; bases not matched to a gene: 9. For the CDR3, the DNA is TGTGCCAGCAGTGAAGAGGGGACAGCTTCGGGTGAAAAACTGTTTTTT. Protein: CASSEEGTASGEKLFF.

V usage is TRBV2 and J usage is TRBJ2-3; possible D gene TRBD2, 5 bases. The CDR3 is 13 amino acids. The germline V and J ends were trimmed by 6 bases and 5 bases, with 12 bases remaining between them. Per germline, CDR1 SNHLY and CDR2 FYNNEI. The CDR3 region is CASSLSRGDTQYF. The CDR3 region has the DNA TGTGCCAGCAGCCTTTCCCGGGGAGATACGCAGTATTTT.

This clone was recorded only once. For the CDR3, the DNA is TGCGCCAGCAGCCCGAAAATCCGGGACAGGGATAACAATGAGCAGTTCTTC. Translating gives CASSPKIRDRDNNEQFF. The rearrangement uses TRBV5-1 and TRBJ2-1, with 9 bases identical to TRBD1. The germline gives CDR1 SGHRS, CDR2 YFSETQ. The CDR3 loop spans 17 amino acids. V trimming: 4 bases; J trimming: 5 bases; junction bases outside the gene matches: 13.

Concerning this clone: Within the sample, other DNA sequences also encode this same CDR3. This chain links TRBV5-4 with TRBJ1-2; the match to TRBD1 covers 10 bases. With 0 bases clipped from V and 5 bases from J, the junction kept 1 base outside the gene matches. Germline values: CDR1 SGHNT, CDR2 YYREEE (reference sequence). The CDR3 has 14 residues. CDR3 sequence (DNA): TGTGCCAGCAGCTTGGGACAGGGGGCGTATGGCTACACCTTC. It translates to CASSLGQGAYGYTF.